Listed below are T cell receptor beta chains from one sample, sequenced in a study of identical twins. TCRdb reprocessed the 5' RACE reads via MiXCR and lists one record per CDR3 protein. The top ten clones hold around 2% of a sample with about 690,000 distinct CDR3 sequences, roughly 6% of them seen once. The sequencing sample was made of naive T cells sorted from blood. The source of these receptors is a man younger than 35 in good health. The CDR3 runs from the conserved cysteine through the conserved F or W. D genes are given only for firm matches. The size of a clone is reported for some rows only, either as once, few or many, or as a class for expanded clones.

cdr3_nt | cdr3_aa | cdr3_length | d_call | v_call | clone_size | j_call
TGTGCCAGCAGTTACAGGACTAGCGGGAGGGCCGGGAATGAGCAGTTCTTC | CASSYRTSGRAGNEQFF | 17 | TRBD2 | TRBV28 | few | TRBJ2-1
TGTGCCAGCAGCTTGGCGTATACTAGCGAGCAGTTCTTC | CASSLAYTSEQFF | 13 | . | TRBV5-5 | . | TRBJ2-1
TGTGCCAGCAGCGACGTTGAATACAATGAGCAGTTCTTC | CASSDVEYNEQFF | 13 | . | TRBV9 | few | TRBJ2-1
TGTGCCAGCAGCTTAGGTTGGGACAGGGGGTACGAGCAGTACTTC | CASSLGWDRGYEQYF | 15 | TRBD1 | TRBV7-2 | many | TRBJ2-7
TGTGCCAGCAGTGATCTGGCGGGAGCGGGCGGGGAGCTGTTTTTT | CASSDLAGAGGELFF | 15 | TRBD2 | TRBV6-1 | few | TRBJ2-2
TGTGCCAGCAGTTTTGCTAGCGGGATTAACGAGCAGTACTTC | CASSFASGINEQYF | 14 | TRBD2 | TRBV12-3/TRBV12-4 | many | TRBJ2-7
TGTGCCAGCAGCGCAGGGGGCAGCGGCACTGAAGCTTTCTTT | CASSAGGSGTEAFF | 14 | TRBD1 | TRBV9 | many | TRBJ1-1
TGTGCCAGCAGCTCCAGTCCATTAAACATTCAGTACTTC | CASSSSPLNIQYF | 13 | . | TRBV7-6 | . | TRBJ2-4
TGCGCCAGCAGCTTGGTCCGCCAGGGCTACGAGCAGTACTTC | CASSLVRQGYEQYF | 14 | . | TRBV5-1 | . | TRBJ2-7
TGCAGTGCTAGAGATACAGGGGCTTTTGAGACCCAGTACTTC | CSARDTGAFETQYF | 14 | TRBD1 | TRBV20-1 | . | TRBJ2-5
TGTGCCAGCAGCTTATGGCCCGGGGATGAGCAGTTCTTC | CASSLWPGDEQFF | 13 | . | TRBV7-2 | . | TRBJ2-1
TGTGCCAGCAGCTGGAAACCCCAGGCCACCGGGGAGCTGTTTTTT | CASSWKPQATGELFF | 15 | . | TRBV3-1 | few | TRBJ2-2
TGCGCCAGCAGGCCGATGCGGATCTCTGGAAACACCATATATTTT | CASRPMRISGNTIYF | 15 | . | TRBV5-1 | . | TRBJ1-3
TGTGCCAGCAGCTTAAGGTCAGGGACGGAGACCCAGTACTTC | CASSLRSGTETQYF | 14 | . | TRBV7-8 | many | TRBJ2-5
TGTGCCAGCAGCGTGAGCCACACCGGGACAGTATACACTGAAGCTTTCTTT | CASSVSHTGTVYTEAFF | 17 | TRBD1 | TRBV9 | . | TRBJ1-1
TGTGCCAGCAGTTACGCAGACAGGGTTCGGAACTATGGCTACACCTTC | CASSYADRVRNYGYTF | 16 | TRBD1 | TRBV6-5 | few | TRBJ1-2
TGCGCCAGCAGCGATCCCTACACCGGGGAGCTGTTTTTT | CASSDPYTGELFF | 13 | . | TRBV5-1 | few | TRBJ2-2
TGTGCCAGCAGCTTAGCAGTTGGCAGGGAAGAGTTCTTC | CASSLAVGREEFF | 13 | . | TRBV7-9 | few | TRBJ2-1
TGTGCCAGCAGCACCCCAAGCACAGATACGCAGTATTTT | CASSTPSTDTQYF | 13 | . | TRBV7-6 | many | TRBJ2-3
TGTGCCAGCAGTCTCAGGGACGATGAGCAGTTCTTC | CASSLRDDEQFF | 12 | . | TRBV12-3/TRBV12-4 | many | TRBJ2-1
TGTGCCAGCAGTTTATTAGGACAGACCCCTGAAGCTTTCTTT | CASSLLGQTPEAFF | 14 | . | TRBV27 | . | TRBJ1-1
TGTGCCAGCGAAGGGGGGACAGGGTTTCCAGATACGCAGTATTTT | CASEGGTGFPDTQYF | 15 | TRBD1 | TRBV6-1 | few | TRBJ2-3
TGTGCCAGCAGTTTATCTCCGGGACAGGCCCCAGATACGCAGTATTTT | CASSLSPGQAPDTQYF | 16 | TRBD1 | TRBV27 | . | TRBJ2-3
TGTGCCAGCAGCCCAGACTCCGACAGGGGGAAGGTAGTTTGGAACACTGAAGCTTTCTTT | CASSPDSDRGKVVWNTEAFF | 20 | TRBD1 | TRBV11-1 | few | TRBJ1-1
TGCAGTGCTAGAGTATCTAGCGGGAGGGCCGGTGAGCAGTTCTTC | CSARVSSGRAGEQFF | 15 | TRBD2 | TRBV20-1 | few | TRBJ2-1
TGCAGCGTTGAAGATCGGAGAGGAATGATACAAGAGACCCAGTACTTC | CSVEDRRGMIQETQYF | 16 | . | TRBV29-1 | many | TRBJ2-5
TGTGCCAGCAGTTTATGGGGCATCAGCCTCTCTGGGGCCAACGTCCTGACTTTC | CASSLWGISLSGANVLTF | 18 | . | TRBV28 | many | TRBJ2-6
TGTGCCAGCAGATCACCCCGCGGGGCCGATTACAATGAGCAGTTCTTC | CASRSPRGADYNEQFF | 16 | . | TRBV11-2 | many | TRBJ2-1
TGTGCCAGCAGTAGCCTAACAGGGGGGCCTAATGAAAAACTGTTTTTT | CASSSLTGGPNEKLFF | 16 | TRBD1 | TRBV6-1 | many | TRBJ1-4
TGTGCCAGCAGTTCCTCACACTTACTACGGACTGAAGCTTTCTTT | CASSSSHLLRTEAFF | 15 | . | TRBV27 | few | TRBJ1-1
TGTGCCAGCAGCCGGGACCCAGAGCGCGAGCAGTACTTC | CASSRDPEREQYF | 13 | . | TRBV6-1 | few | TRBJ2-7
TGTGCCAGCAGTTTAGCCCGGACAGAAGAGACCCAGTACTTC | CASSLARTEETQYF | 14 | . | TRBV12-3/TRBV12-4 | few | TRBJ2-5
TGTGCCAGCAGTTCCCCAGGACTAGCGGGAGTCTTCAATGAGCAGTTCTTC | CASSSPGLAGVFNEQFF | 17 | TRBD2 | TRBV6-2/TRBV6-3 | many | TRBJ2-1
TGTGCCAGCAGTAGACAGGGCGCCTACGAGCAGTACTTC | CASSRQGAYEQYF | 13 | TRBD1 | TRBV28 | many | TRBJ2-7
TGCGCCACCTATTCCGGGACTAGCCCCGGGGAGCTGTTTTTT | CATYSGTSPGELFF | 14 | TRBD2 | TRBV5-1 | many | TRBJ2-2
TGTGCCAGCAGTTACTTGGGAAGTGGCAATCAGCCCCAGCATTTT | CASSYLGSGNQPQHF | 15 | . | TRBV6-2/TRBV6-3 | . | TRBJ1-5
TGTGCCAGCAGCCGAGGGACGCGCGATGAGCAGTTCTTC | CASSRGTRDEQFF | 13 | . | TRBV7-2 | many | TRBJ2-1
TGCGCCAGCAGCTTGGAGGGAGCGACCTACAATGAGCAGTTCTTC | CASSLEGATYNEQFF | 15 | . | TRBV5-1 | many | TRBJ2-1
TGCAGCGTGCTACAGGGTTTTGCAGATACGCAGTATTTT | CSVLQGFADTQYF | 13 | . | TRBV29-1 | many | TRBJ2-3
TGTGCCAGCAGTGTCCCCGGGGTCTCCTACGAGCAGTACTTC | CASSVPGVSYEQYF | 14 | . | TRBV25-1 | . | TRBJ2-7
TGTGCCAGCAGTTACTTCAGCGGGAGGGCCGACCAGCAGTACTTC | CASSYFSGRADQQYF | 15 | TRBD2 | TRBV6-2/TRBV6-3 | . | TRBJ2-7
TGTGCCAGCAGCTTAGGCCTAGCTGTCCAAGAGACCCAGTACTTC | CASSLGLAVQETQYF | 15 | . | TRBV5-1 | many | TRBJ2-5
TGCGCCAGCAGCTTGGGGGGATCGGGGAGCAATCAGCCCCAGCATTTT | CASSLGGSGSNQPQHF | 16 | . | TRBV5-1 | many | TRBJ1-5
TGCGCCAGCAGCCCTAGCGGGGGGTACCAAGAGACCCAGTACTTC | CASSPSGGYQETQYF | 15 | TRBD2 | TRBV4-1 | . | TRBJ2-5
TGTGCCAGCAGCGAGACAGGTCCTAGCACAGATACGCAGTATTTT | CASSETGPSTDTQYF | 15 | . | TRBV5-5 | many | TRBJ2-3
TGTGCCAGCAGACCCGTTTTAACAGATACGCAGTATTTT | CASRPVLTDTQYF | 13 | . | TRBV5-4 | . | TRBJ2-3
TGCAGTGCTAGAGACCCCGTGCTGGGGGAGACCCAGTACTTC | CSARDPVLGETQYF | 14 | . | TRBV20-1 | few | TRBJ2-5
TGTGCCAGCAGTTGGTTGGACAGGGGTAGTAATGAGCAGTTCTTC | CASSWLDRGSNEQFF | 15 | TRBD1 | TRBV12-3/TRBV12-4 | many | TRBJ2-1
TGTGCCAGCAGCCGGACGGACAGGGCGCACGGCAATGAGCAGTTCTTC | CASSRTDRAHGNEQFF | 16 | TRBD1 | TRBV4-2 | many | TRBJ2-1
TGCGCCAGCAGCTTGGTTCCAGGGGCCTACGAGCAGTACTTC | CASSLVPGAYEQYF | 14 | . | TRBV5-1 | many | TRBJ2-7
TGTGCCAGCAGGGGAGGCGGGACCCTTATTGTTGAGCAGTTCTTC | CASRGGGTLIVEQFF | 15 | . | TRBV12-3/TRBV12-4 | . | TRBJ2-1